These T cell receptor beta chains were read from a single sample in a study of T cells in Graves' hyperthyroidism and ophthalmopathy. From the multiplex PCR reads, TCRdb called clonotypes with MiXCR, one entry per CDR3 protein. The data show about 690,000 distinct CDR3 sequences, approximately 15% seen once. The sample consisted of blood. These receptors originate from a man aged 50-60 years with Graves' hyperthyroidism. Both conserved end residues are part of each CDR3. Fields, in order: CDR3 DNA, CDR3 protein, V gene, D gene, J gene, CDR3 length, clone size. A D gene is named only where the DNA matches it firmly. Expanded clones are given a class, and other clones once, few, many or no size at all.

DNA: TGTGCCAGCAGCGTAGATTCAAGAGGGGTTGGCGACGAGCAGTACTTC
CDR3: CASSVDSRGVGDEQYF
V: TRBV9
D: .
J: TRBJ2-7
length: 16
size: many

DNA: TGTGCCAGCAGCTTAGAAGCGGGACGGTACAATGAGCAGTTCTTC
CDR3: CASSLEAGRYNEQFF
V: TRBV11-2
D: TRBD2
J: TRBJ2-1
length: 15
size: .

DNA: TGCGCCAGCAGCCCACTACTAGCGGGAGAAATAAATGAGCAGTTCTTC
CDR3: CASSPLLAGEINEQFF
V: TRBV5-1
D: TRBD2
J: TRBJ2-1
length: 16
size: .

DNA: TGCAGCGTGGGGGAGTCAGGTGGGACCGGGGAGCTGTTTTTT
CDR3: CSVGESGGTGELFF
V: TRBV29-1
D: .
J: TRBJ2-2
length: 14
size: .

DNA: TGCGCCACCTCTCGGTGGGGCAGGCGCACAGATACGCAGTATTTT
CDR3: CATSRWGRRTDTQYF
V: TRBV5-1
D: .
J: TRBJ2-3
length: 15
size: few

DNA: TGTGCCAGCAGTTACTCACCTACTAGCTGGAGGACCGGGGAGCTGTTTTTT
CDR3: CASSYSPTSWRTGELFF
V: TRBV6-5
D: .
J: TRBJ2-2
length: 17
size: many

DNA: TGCAGCGTTGAAGGGGTCCGGAGTAGCACGACAGATACGCAGTATTTT
CDR3: CSVEGVRSSTTDTQYF
V: TRBV29-1
D: .
J: TRBJ2-3
length: 16
size: few

DNA: TGTGCCAGCAGCCCCCCCGCGGGAGTCGGAAGGGATGAGCAGTTCTTC
CDR3: CASSPPAGVGRDEQFF
V: TRBV9
D: TRBD2
J: TRBJ2-1
length: 16
size: many

DNA: TGTGCCAGCAGTTCATCGGGACTAGCGTTTTACACCGGGGAGCTGTTTTTT
CDR3: CASSSSGLAFYTGELFF
V: TRBV6-1
D: TRBD2
J: TRBJ2-2
length: 17
size: .

DNA: TGTGCCAGCAGCGAAAGGGGTACGGATCAGCCCCAGCATTTT
CDR3: CASSERGTDQPQHF
V: TRBV3-1
D: .
J: TRBJ1-5
length: 14
size: .

DNA: TGTGCCAGCAGTTTCAGCGGGAGACTCTCCGAGCAGTACTTC
CDR3: CASSFSGRLSEQYF
V: TRBV27
D: TRBD2
J: TRBJ2-7
length: 14
size: .

DNA: TGCAGTGCTAGTTCGAGGACTAGCGGGAGAGTGTGGTACTTC
CDR3: CSASSRTSGRVWYF
V: TRBV20-1
D: TRBD2
J: TRBJ2-5
length: 14
size: many

DNA: TGCAGCGTTGGAAGGGTATCGTACGAGCAGTACTTC
CDR3: CSVGRVSYEQYF
V: TRBV29-1
D: .
J: TRBJ2-7
length: 12
size: .

DNA: TGTGCCAGCCAACGGGCATATGGCTACACCTTC
CDR3: CASQRAYGYTF
V: TRBV2
D: .
J: TRBJ1-2
length: 11
size: .

DNA: TGTGCCAGCTCACCGACTAGCGGTGCGGAGACCCAGTACTTC
CDR3: CASSPTSGAETQYF
V: TRBV18
D: TRBD2
J: TRBJ2-5
length: 14
size: few

DNA: TGTGCCAGCAGTTTATCAAACACTGAAGCTTTCTTT
CDR3: CASSLSNTEAFF
V: TRBV28
D: .
J: TRBJ1-1
length: 12
size: many

DNA: TGTGCCAGCAGTCCACACGGGGGGTCCTTCCATGGCTACACCTTC
CDR3: CASSPHGGSFHGYTF
V: TRBV28
D: .
J: TRBJ1-2
length: 15
size: .

DNA: TGTGCCAGCAAGGGACAGACCAGCTACGAGCAGTACTTC
CDR3: CASKGQTSYEQYF
V: TRBV2
D: TRBD1
J: TRBJ2-7
length: 13
size: many

DNA: TGTGCCAGTAGTATAGAAGGAGTTAGCACAGATACGCAGTATTTT
CDR3: CASSIEGVSTDTQYF
V: TRBV19
D: .
J: TRBJ2-3
length: 15
size: many

DNA: TGTGCCAGCAGCCATACAGGGACCCTTATTTATGGCTACACCTTC
CDR3: CASSHTGTLIYGYTF
V: TRBV14
D: .
J: TRBJ1-2
length: 15
size: many

DNA: TGTGCCAGCAGTAGATATGGGACAGGGGATTTCTACGAGCAGTACTTC
CDR3: CASSRYGTGDFYEQYF
V: TRBV7-9
D: TRBD1
J: TRBJ2-7
length: 16
size: few

DNA: TGTGCCAGCAGCCAAGACGTTCTGGAGGACACTGAAGCTTTCTTT
CDR3: CASSQDVLEDTEAFF
V: TRBV3-1
D: .
J: TRBJ1-1
length: 15
size: .

DNA: TGTGCCAGCAGCTTAGTAAGAGACACCGGACGGTACTATGGCTACACCTTC
CDR3: CASSLVRDTGRYYGYTF
V: TRBV11-2
D: .
J: TRBJ1-2
length: 17
size: many

DNA: TGTGCCAGCAGCTTGGGACGGGAGTCACTAGTTCAGTACTTC
CDR3: CASSLGRESLVQYF
V: TRBV5-4
D: .
J: TRBJ2-4
length: 14
size: .

DNA: TGTGCCAGCAGTGGACAGGCGGGGCACGAGCAGTACTTC
CDR3: CASSGQAGHEQYF
V: TRBV12-3/TRBV12-4
D: .
J: TRBJ2-7
length: 13
size: many

DNA: TGTGCCAGCAGTTACGGCGGGAGGTGGACAGATACGCAGTATTTT
CDR3: CASSYGGRWTDTQYF
V: TRBV6-2/TRBV6-3
D: TRBD2
J: TRBJ2-3
length: 15
size: few

DNA: TGTGCCAGCGAATCGGGACTAGCGGCCTTGGAGCAGTTCTTC
CDR3: CASESGLAALEQFF
V: TRBV2
D: TRBD2
J: TRBJ2-1
length: 14
size: many

DNA: TGTGCCAGTAGTACATCAGGGAGACCCTACAATGAGCAGTTCTTC
CDR3: CASSTSGRPYNEQFF
V: TRBV19
D: .
J: TRBJ2-1
length: 15
size: few

DNA: TGTGCCAGCAGTTCTCTTCGGGACAGGGGATGGGGAACTAATGAAAAACTGCTTTTT
CDR3: CASSSLRDRGWGTNEKLLF
V: TRBV28
D: TRBD1
J: TRBJ1-4
length: 19
size: .

DNA: TGTGCCAGCAGGCCAGGACCAGCGGGAACCGGGGAGCTGTTTTTT
CDR3: CASRPGPAGTGELFF
V: TRBV7-2
D: TRBD2
J: TRBJ2-2
length: 15
size: few

DNA: TGTGCCAGCAGCTTAGAGGGACAGAATGGCTACACCTTC
CDR3: CASSLEGQNGYTF
V: TRBV7-9
D: TRBD1
J: TRBJ1-2
length: 13
size: many

DNA: TGTGCCAGCAGTTACTCGTTACAGGATGGCTACACCTTC
CDR3: CASSYSLQDGYTF
V: TRBV6-5
D: .
J: TRBJ1-2
length: 13
size: .

DNA: TGTGCCAGCGGTCATCGGACTAGCGGACTGAGCTCCTACAATGAGCAGTTCTTC
CDR3: CASGHRTSGLSSYNEQFF
V: TRBV6-2/TRBV6-3
D: TRBD2
J: TRBJ2-1
length: 18
size: .